This T cell receptor (beta chain) was captured in a study of beta chain features in type 1 diabetes. This clone was seen a few times. Its specificity is unknown. A single heparinised blood sample, averaging around 120 mL, was obtained per donor. Investigators reverse transcribed all isolated RNA, so they sequenced expressed TCRB transcripts. TCRdb's copy holds only in-frame clones and misses some; the assay was immunoSEQ multiplex PCR. The data show under 400,000 clones, 10% to 15% seen once. Findings of the study overall: Whether HLA type affects TCRB rearrangement stayed undetermined in the present work. Within each of all four CD4+ subsets, Type 1 diabetes patients had TCRB CDR3s that were moderately but significantly shorter. VDJ junctions from patients with type 1 diabetes contained fewer insertions and more deletions. Any PCR bias toward short templates would affect both groups alike.

V gave up 3 bases and J gave up 5 bases, with 16 bases separating them. CDR1 is LGHNA, CDR2 YSLEER, per germline. This CDR3 comprises 16 residues. Sequencing used naive CD4+ T cells from blood. The receptor comes from a young woman with type 1 diabetes. V gene TRBV4-3 combines with J gene TRBJ1-4; D is uncertain. The CDR3, as DNA: TGCGCCAGCAGCCAGTATACGGCCACGGGAAATGAAAAACTGTTTTTT. This codes for CASSQYTATGNEKLFF.